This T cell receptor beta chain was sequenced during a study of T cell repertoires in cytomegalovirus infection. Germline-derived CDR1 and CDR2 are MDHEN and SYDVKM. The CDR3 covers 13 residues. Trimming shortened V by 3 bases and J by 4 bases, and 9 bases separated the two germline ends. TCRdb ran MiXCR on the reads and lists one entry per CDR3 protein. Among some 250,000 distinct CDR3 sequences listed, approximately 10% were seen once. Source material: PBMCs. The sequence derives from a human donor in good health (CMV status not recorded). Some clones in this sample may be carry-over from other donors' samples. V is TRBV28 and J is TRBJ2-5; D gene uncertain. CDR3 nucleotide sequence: TGTGCCAGCAGTTTTTCCGGTCTAGAGACCCAGTACTTC. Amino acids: CASSFSGLETQYF.